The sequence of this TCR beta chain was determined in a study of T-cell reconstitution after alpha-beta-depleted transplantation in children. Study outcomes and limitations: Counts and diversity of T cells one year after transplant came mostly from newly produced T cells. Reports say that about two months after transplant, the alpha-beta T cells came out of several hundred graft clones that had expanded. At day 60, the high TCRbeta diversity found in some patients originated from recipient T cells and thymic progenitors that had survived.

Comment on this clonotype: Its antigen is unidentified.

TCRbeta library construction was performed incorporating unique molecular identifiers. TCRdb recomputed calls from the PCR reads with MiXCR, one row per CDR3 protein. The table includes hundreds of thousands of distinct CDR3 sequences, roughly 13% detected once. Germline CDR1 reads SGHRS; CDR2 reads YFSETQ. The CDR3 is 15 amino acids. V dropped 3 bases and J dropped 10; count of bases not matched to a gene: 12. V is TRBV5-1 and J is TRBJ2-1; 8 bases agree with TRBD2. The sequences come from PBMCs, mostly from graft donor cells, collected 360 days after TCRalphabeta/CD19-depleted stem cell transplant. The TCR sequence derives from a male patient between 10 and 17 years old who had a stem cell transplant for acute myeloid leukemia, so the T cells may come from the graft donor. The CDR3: CASSSAGGPISEQFF. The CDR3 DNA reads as TGCGCCAGCAGCTCGGCGGGAGGACCTATCAGCGAGCAGTTCTTC.